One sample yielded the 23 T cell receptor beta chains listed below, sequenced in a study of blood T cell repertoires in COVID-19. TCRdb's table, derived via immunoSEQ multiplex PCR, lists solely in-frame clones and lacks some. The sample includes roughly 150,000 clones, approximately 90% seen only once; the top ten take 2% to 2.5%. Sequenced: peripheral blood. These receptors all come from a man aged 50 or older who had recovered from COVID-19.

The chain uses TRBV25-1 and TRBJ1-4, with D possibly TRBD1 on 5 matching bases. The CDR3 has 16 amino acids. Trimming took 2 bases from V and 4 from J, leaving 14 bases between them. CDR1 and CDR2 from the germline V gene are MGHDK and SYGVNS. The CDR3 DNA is TGTGCCAGCAGTGAAAATCCGGGACTCATTAATGAAAAACTGTTTTTT. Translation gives CASSENPGLINEKLFF.

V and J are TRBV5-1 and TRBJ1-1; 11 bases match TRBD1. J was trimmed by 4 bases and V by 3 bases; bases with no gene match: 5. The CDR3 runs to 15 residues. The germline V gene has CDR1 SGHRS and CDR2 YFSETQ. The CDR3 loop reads CASSSSGTGGTEAFF. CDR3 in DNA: TGCGCCAGCAGCTCGTCCGGGACAGGGGGCACTGAAGCTTTCTTT.

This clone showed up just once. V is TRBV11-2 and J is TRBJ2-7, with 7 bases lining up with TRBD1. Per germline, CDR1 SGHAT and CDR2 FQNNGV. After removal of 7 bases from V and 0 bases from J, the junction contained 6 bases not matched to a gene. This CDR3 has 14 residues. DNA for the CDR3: TGTGCCAGCACCAAAGGGGGCTTCTCCTACGAGCAGTACTTC. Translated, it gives CASTKGGFSYEQYF.

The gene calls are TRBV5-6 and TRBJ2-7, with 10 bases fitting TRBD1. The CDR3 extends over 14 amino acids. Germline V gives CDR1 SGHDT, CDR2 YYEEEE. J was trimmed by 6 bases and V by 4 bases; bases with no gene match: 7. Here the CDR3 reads CASSLWDRGREQYF. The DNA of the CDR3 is TGTGCCAGCAGCCTTTGGGACAGGGGACGCGAGCAGTACTTC. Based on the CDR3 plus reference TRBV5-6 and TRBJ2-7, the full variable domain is DAGVTQSPTHLIKTRGQQVTLRCSPKSGHDTVSWYQQALGQGPQFIFQYYEEEERQRGNFPDRFSGHQFPNYSSELNVNALLLGDSALYLCASSLWDRGREQYFGPGTRLTVT.

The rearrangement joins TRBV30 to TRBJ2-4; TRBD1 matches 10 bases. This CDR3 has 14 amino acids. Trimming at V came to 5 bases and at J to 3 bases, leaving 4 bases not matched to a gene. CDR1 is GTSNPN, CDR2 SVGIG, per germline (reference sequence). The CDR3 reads CAWDDRGLKNIQYF. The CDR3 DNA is TGTGCCTGGGATGACAGGGGGCTCAAAAACATTCAGTACTTC.

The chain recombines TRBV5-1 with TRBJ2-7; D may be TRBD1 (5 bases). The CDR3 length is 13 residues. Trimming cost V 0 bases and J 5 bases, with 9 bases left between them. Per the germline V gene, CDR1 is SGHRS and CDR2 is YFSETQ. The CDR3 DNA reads TGCGCCAGCAGCTTGGAGGTAGGGGACGAGCAGTACTTC. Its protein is CASSLEVGDEQYF. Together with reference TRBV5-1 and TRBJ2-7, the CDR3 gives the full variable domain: KAGVTQTPRYLIKTRGQQVTLSCSPISGHRSVSWYQQTPGQGLQFLFEYFSETQRNKGNFPGRFSGRQFSNSRSEMNVSTLELGDSALYLCASSLEVGDEQYFGPGTRLTVT.

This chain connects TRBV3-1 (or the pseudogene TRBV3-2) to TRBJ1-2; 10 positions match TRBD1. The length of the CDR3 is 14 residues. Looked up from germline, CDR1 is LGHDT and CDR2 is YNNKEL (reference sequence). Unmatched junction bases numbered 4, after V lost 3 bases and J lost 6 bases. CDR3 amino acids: CASSQDRGNDGYTF. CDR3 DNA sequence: TGTGCCAGCAGCCAGGACAGGGGGAATGATGGCTACACCTTC.

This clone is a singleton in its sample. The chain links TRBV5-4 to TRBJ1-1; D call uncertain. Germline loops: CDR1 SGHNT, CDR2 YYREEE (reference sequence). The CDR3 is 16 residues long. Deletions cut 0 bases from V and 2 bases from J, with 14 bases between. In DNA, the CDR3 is TGTGCCAGCAGCTTGGAGGCAGCGCGGTTAAACACTGAAGCTTTCTTT. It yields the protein CASSLEAARLNTEAFF.

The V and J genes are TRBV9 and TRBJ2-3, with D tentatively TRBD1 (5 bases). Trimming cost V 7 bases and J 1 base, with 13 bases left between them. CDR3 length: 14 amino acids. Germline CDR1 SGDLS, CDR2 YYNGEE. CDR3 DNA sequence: TGTGCCAGCGAAACGGGCAGGGGCACAGATACGCAGTATTTT. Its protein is CASETGRGTDTQYF.

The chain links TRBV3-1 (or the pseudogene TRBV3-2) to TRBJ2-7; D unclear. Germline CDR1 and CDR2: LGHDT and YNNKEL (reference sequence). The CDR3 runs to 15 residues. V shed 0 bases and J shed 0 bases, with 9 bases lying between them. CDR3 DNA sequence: TGTGCCAGCAGCCAAGAGGCGGCGAGCTCCTACGAGCAGTACTTC. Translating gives CASSQEAASSYEQYF.

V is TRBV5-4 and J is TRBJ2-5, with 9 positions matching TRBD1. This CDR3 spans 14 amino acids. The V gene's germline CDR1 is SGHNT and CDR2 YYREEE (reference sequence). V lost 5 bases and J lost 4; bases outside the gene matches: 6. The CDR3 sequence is CASRTGTGRETQYF. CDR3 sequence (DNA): TGTGCCAGCAGGACCGGGACAGGGAGAGAGACCCAGTACTTC. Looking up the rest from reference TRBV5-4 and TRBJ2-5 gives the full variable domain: ETGVTQSPTHLIKTRGQQVTLRCSSQSGHNTVSWYQQALGQGPQFIFQYYREEENGRGNFPPRFSGLQFPNYSSELNVNALELDDSALYLCASRTGTGRETQYFGPGTRLLVL.

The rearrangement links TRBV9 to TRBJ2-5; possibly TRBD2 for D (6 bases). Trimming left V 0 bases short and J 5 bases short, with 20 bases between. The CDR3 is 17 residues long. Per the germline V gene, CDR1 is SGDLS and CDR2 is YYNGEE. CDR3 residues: CASSVGDLGGRGETQYF. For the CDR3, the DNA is TGTGCCAGCAGCGTAGGGGACCTTGGAGGGCGCGGGGAGACCCAGTACTTC.

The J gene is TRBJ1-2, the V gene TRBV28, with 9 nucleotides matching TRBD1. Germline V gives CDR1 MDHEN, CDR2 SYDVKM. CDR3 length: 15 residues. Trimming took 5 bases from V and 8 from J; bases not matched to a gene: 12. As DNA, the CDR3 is TGTGCCAGCAGTACAGGGGGCACTCCGCTAGGGGGCTACACCTTC. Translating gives CASSTGGTPLGGYTF.

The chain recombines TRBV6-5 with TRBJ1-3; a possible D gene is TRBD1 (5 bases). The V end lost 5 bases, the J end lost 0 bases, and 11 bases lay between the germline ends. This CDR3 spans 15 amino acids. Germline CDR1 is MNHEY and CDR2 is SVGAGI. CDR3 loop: CASSRSGDSGNTIYF. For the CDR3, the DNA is TGTGCCAGCAGTCGGTCGGGGGACTCTGGAAACACCATATATTTT.

Here the CDR3 DNA reads TGTGCCAGCAGCGTAGACAGGGGAGAGACCCAGTACTTC. This sequence encodes CASSVDRGETQYF. This chain connects TRBV9 to TRBJ2-5; 7 positions agree with TRBD1. The trim removed 0 bases at V and 4 bases at J, leaving 0 bases unmatched. The CDR3 is 13 residues long. Germline V gives CDR1 SGDLS, CDR2 YYNGEE.

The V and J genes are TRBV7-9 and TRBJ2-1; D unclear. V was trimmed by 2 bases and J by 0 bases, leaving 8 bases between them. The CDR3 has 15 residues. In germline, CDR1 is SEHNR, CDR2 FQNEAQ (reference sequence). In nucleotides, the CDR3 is TGTGCCAGCAGCTTAAGTGAGAGCTCCTACAATGAGCAGTTCTTC. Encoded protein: CASSLSESSYNEQFF.

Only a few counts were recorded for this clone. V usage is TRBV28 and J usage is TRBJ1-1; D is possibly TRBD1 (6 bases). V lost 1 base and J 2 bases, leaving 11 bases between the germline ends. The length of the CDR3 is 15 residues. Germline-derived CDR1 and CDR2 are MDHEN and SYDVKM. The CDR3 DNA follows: TGTGCCAGCAGTTTATCTGTGACAGGAAACACTGAAGCTTTCTTT. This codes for CASSLSVTGNTEAFF. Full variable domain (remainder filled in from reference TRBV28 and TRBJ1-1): DVKVTQSSRYLVKRTGEKVFLECVQDMDHENMFWYRQDPGLGLRLIYFSYDVKMKEKGDIPEGYSVSREKKERFSLILESASTNQTSMYLCASSLSVTGNTEAFFGQGTRLTVV.

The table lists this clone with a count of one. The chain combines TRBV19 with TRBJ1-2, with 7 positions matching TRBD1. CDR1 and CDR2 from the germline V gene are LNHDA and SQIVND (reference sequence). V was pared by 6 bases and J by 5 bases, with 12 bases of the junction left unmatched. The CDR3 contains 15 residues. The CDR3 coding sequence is TGTGCCAGTAGCCTAAACCAGGACAGGCGGTATGGCTACACCTTC. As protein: CASSLNQDRRYGYTF.

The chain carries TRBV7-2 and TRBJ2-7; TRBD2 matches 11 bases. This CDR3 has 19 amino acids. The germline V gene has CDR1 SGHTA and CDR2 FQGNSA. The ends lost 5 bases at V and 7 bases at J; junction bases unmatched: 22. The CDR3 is CASSIGALAGGVWFGEQYF. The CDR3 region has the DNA TGTGCCAGCAGCATTGGGGCCCTAGCGGGAGGAGTTTGGTTCGGAGAGCAGTACTTC.

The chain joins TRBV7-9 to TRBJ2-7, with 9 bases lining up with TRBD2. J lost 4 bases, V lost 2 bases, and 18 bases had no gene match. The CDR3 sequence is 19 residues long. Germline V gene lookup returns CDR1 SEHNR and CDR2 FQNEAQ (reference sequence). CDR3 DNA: TGTGCCAGCAGCTTAATAAAGGGGACTAGCTTTTTTTATCGGTACGAGCAGTACTTC. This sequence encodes CASSLIKGTSFFYRYEQYF.

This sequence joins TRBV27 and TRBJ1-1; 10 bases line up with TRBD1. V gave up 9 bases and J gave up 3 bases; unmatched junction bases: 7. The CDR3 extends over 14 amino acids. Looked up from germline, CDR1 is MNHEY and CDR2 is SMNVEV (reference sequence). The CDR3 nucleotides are TGTGCCAGTAGACAGGGGGCGAGGGACACTGAAGCTTTCTTT. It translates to CASRQGARDTEAFF.

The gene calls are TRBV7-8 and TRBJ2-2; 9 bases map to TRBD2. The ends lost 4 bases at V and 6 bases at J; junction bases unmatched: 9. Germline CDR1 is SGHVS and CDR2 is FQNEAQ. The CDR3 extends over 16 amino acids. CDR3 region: CASSSILAGMPGELFF. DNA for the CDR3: TGTGCCAGCAGCTCCATCCTAGCGGGGATGCCCGGGGAGCTGTTTTTT.

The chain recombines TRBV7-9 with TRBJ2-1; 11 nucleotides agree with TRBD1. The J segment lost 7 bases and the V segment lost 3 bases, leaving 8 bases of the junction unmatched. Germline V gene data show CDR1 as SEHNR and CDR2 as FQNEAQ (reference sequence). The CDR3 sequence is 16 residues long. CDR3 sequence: CASSFYGTGGGNEQFF. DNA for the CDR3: TGTGCCAGCAGCTTTTACGGGACAGGGGGAGGGAATGAGCAGTTCTTC.